This T cell receptor beta chain was found in a study of blood T cell repertoires in COVID-19. Method: immunoSEQ multiplex PCR; TCRdb's copy keeps in-frame clones and lacks some. The top ten hold 15% to 20% of the sample, which has approximately 200,000 clones, about 85% seen once. CDR1 SGHTA and CDR2 FQGNSA come from the germline V gene. Trimming took 2 bases from V and 1 from J, leaving 6 bases between them. The CDR3 extends over 14 amino acids. Cohort assignment relied on participant-reported clinical history. This chain links TRBV7-2 with TRBJ2-1, with D maybe TRBD1 (5 bases). The TCR was taken from a man between 40 and 49 years old who had recovered from COVID-19. What was sequenced was PBMCs or T cells enriched from blood (not recorded which). The CDR3 here is CASSLTGSYNEQFF. The CDR3 DNA follows: TGTGCCAGCAGCTTAACAGGATCCTACAATGAGCAGTTCTTC.